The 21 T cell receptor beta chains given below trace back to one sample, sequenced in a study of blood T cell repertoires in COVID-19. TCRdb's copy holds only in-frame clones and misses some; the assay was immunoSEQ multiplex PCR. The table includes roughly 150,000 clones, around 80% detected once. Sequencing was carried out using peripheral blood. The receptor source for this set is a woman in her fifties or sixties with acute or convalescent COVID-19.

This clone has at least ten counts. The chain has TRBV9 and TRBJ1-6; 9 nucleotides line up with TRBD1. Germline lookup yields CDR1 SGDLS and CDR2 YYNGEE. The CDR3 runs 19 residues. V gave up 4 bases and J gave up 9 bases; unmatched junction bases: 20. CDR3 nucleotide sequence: TGTGCCAGCAGCACCAGCCCCGGGTGGGGGACAGGGCTCAGTTCACCCCTCCACTTT. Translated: CASSTSPGWGTGLSSPLHF.

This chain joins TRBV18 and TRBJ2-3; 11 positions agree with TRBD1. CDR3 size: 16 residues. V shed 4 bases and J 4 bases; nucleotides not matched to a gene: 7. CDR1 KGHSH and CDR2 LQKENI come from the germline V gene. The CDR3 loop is CASSRTGTGGPDTQYF. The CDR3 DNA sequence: TGTGCCAGCTCACGAACCGGGACAGGGGGACCAGATACGCAGTATTTT.

In nucleotides, the CDR3 is TGCGCCAGCAGCTTGCAGGGACAGCAAGAGACCCAGTACTTC. Translating it yields CASSLQGQQETQYF. The V and J genes are TRBV5-1 and TRBJ2-5; 7 bases align to TRBD1. Germline V gives CDR1 SGHRS, CDR2 YFSETQ. The CDR3 runs to 14 residues. V lost 1 base, J lost 2 bases, and 2 bases stayed unmatched.

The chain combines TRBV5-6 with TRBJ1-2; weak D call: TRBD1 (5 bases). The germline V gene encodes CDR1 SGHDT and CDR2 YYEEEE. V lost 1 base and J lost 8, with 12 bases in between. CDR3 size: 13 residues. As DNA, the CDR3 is TGTGCCAGCAGCTTGATAGGGGCCTACGGCTACACCTTC. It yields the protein CASSLIGAYGYTF.

The CDR3 region is CASSWTGTDTQYF. In DNA form, the CDR3 reads TGTGCCAGCAGTTGGACAGGCACAGATACGCAGTATTTT. This chain connects TRBV25-1 to TRBJ2-3; D is possibly TRBD1 (6 bases). The germline V and J ends were trimmed by 5 bases and 1 base, with 7 bases remaining between them. The CDR3 length is 13 residues. Germline assignment: CDR1 MGHDK and CDR2 SYGVNS.

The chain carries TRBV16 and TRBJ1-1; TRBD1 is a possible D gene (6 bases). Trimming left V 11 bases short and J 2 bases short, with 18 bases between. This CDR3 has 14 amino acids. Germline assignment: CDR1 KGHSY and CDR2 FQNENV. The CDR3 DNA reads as TGTGCCGTTTCCCGCCGGACAGCAAACACTGAAGCTTTCTTT. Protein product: CAVSRRTANTEAFF.

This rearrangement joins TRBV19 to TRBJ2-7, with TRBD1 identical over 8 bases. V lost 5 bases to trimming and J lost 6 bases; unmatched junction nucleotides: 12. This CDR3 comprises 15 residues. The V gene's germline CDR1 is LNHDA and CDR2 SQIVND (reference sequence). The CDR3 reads CASSPQTGVPIEQYF. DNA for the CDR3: TGTGCCAGTAGTCCCCAGACAGGGGTCCCCATCGAGCAGTACTTC.

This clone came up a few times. The DNA for the CDR3 is TGTGCCAGTAGTACTAGCGGGGCGAACACCGGGGAGCTGTTTTTT. This sequence encodes CASSTSGANTGELFF. The chain is built from TRBV19 and TRBJ2-2; 9 positions match TRBD2. The length of the CDR3 is 15 residues. Germline CDR1 is LNHDA and CDR2 is SQIVND (reference sequence). Trimming removed 4 bases from V and 0 bases from J; junction bases left unmatched: 0.

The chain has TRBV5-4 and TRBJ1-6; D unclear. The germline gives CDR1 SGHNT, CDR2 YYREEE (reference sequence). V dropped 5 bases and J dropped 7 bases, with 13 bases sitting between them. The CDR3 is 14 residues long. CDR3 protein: CASRSTQRNSPLHF. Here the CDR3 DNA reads TGTGCCAGCAGATCTACCCAGCGCAATTCACCCCTCCACTTT. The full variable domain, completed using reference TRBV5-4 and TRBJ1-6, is ETGVTQSPTHLIKTRGQQVTLRCSSQSGHNTVSWYQQALGQGPQFIFQYYREEENGRGNFPPRFSGLQFPNYSSELNVNALELDDSALYLCASRSTQRNSPLHFGNGTRLTVT.

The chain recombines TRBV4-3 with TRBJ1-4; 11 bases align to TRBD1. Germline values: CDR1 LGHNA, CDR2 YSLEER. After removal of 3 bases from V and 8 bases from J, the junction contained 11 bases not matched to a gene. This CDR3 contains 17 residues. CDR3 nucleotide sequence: TGCGCCAGCAGCCACGGGACAGGGGGTACTCCTTACGAAAAACTGTTTTTT. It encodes CASSHGTGGTPYEKLFF.

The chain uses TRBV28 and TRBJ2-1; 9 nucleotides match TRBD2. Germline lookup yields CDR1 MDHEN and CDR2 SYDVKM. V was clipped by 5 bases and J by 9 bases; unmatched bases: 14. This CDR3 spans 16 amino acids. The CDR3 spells CASSRLSSGMLGEQFF. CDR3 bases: TGTGCCAGCAGTCGCTTGTCTAGCGGGATGTTAGGTGAGCAGTTCTTC.

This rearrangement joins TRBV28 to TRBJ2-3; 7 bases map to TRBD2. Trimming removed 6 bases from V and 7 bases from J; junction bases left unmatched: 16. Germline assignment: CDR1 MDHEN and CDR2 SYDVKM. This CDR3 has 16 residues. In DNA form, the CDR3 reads TGTGCCAGCAGCCCTTTGGGCGGGAGCGAGATGTATACGCAGTATTTT. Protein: CASSPLGGSEMYTQYF.

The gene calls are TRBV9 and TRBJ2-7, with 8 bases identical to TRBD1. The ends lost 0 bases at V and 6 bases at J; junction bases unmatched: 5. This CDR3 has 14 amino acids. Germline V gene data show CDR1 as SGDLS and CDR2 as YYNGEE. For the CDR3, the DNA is TGTGCCAGCAGCGTAGGAGGACAGGGACGCGAGCAGTACTTC. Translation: CASSVGGQGREQYF.

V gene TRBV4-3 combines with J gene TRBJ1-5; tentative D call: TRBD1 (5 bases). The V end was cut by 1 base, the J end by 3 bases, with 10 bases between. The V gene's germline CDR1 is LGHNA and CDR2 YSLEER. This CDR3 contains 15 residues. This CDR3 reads CASSQGPGINQPQHF. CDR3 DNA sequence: TGCGCCAGCAGCCAAGGACCAGGGATCAATCAGCCCCAGCATTTT.

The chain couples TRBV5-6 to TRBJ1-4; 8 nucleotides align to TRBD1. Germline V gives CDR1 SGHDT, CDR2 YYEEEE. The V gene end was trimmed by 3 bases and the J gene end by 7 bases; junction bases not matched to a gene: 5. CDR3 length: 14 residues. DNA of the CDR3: TGTGCCAGCAGCTGGGACAGGACGAGTGAAAAACTGTTTTTT. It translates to CASSWDRTSEKLFF.

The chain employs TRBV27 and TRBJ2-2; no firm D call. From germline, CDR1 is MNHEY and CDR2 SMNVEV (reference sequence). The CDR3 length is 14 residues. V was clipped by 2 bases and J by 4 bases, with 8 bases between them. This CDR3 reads CASSLRLSTGELFF. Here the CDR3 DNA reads TGTGCCAGCAGTTTAAGACTGAGCACCGGGGAGCTGTTTTTT.

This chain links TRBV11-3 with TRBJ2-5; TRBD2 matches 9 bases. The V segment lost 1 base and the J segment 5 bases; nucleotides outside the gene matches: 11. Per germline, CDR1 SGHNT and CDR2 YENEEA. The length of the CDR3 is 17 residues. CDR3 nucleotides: TGTGCCAGCAGCTTAGCGTCTAGCGGGGCCTCGGGTGAGACCCAGTACTTC. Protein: CASSLASSGASGETQYF.

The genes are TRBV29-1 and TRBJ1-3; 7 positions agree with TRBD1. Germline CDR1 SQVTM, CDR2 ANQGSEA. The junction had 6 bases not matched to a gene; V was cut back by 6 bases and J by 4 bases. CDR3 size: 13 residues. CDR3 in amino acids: CSVEGTVGNTIYF. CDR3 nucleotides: TGCAGCGTCGAGGGGACAGTCGGAAACACCATATATTTT.

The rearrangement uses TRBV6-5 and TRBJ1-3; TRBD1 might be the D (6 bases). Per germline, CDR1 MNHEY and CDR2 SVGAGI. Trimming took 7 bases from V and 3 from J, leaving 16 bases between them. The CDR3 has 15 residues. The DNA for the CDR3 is TGTGCCAGCAATCCACTGAGGGGGTTTGGAAACACCATATATTTT. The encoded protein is CASNPLRGFGNTIYF.

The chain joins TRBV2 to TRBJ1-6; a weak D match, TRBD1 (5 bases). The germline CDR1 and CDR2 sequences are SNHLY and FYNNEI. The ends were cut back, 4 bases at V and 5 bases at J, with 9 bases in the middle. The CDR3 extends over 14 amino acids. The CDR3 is CASSAGGDNSPLHF. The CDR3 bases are TGTGCCAGCAGTGCGGGGGGGGATAATTCACCCCTCCACTTT.

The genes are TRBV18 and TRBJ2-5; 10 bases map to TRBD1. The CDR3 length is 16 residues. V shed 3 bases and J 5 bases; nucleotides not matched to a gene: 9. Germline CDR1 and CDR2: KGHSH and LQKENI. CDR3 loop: CASSPNRQGAGETQYF. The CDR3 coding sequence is TGTGCCAGCTCACCCAACCGACAGGGGGCAGGGGAGACCCAGTACTTC.